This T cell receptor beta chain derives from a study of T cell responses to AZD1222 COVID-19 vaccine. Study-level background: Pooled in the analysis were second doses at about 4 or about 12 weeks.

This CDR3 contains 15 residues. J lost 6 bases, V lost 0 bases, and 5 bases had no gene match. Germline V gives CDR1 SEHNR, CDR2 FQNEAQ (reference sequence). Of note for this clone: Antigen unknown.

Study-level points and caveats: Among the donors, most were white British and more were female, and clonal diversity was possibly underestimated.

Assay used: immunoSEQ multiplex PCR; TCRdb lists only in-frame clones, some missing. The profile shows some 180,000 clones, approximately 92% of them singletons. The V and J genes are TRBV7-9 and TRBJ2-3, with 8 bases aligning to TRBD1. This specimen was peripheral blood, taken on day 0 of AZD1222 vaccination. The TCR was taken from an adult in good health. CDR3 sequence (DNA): TGTGCCAGCAGCTTAGCCGGGACAGGTGTGGATACGCAGTATTTT. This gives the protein CASSLAGTGVDTQYF.